This TCR beta chain was recorded in a study of identical twins. Germline V gives CDR1 SEHNR, CDR2 FQNEAQ (reference sequence). V was shortened by 2 bases and J by 4 bases, with 14 bases between the two germline ends. The CDR3 loop spans 15 amino acids. From the 5' RACE reads, TCRdb called clonotypes with MiXCR, one entry per CDR3 protein. The data contain about 810,000 distinct CDR3 sequences, approximately 13% of them singletons. Whole-study findings and limits: Invariant MAIT and iNKT cells may have partly biased zero-insertion analyses. Model-predicted out-of-frame TCR alpha sharing fell below observed values in monozygotic twins.

This clonotype was counted a few times. Antigen unknown. Another study also made use of these data, one on yellow fever vaccine responses in identical twins.

V and J are TRBV7-9 and TRBJ1-2; TRBD1 might be the D (5 bases). This clonotype was sampled from a woman under 30 in good health. The sequenced sample consisted of PBMCs. Here the CDR3 DNA reads TGTGCCAGCAGCTTATGGGTTAAAGGGGCCTATGGCTACACCTTC. Translation gives CASSLWVKGAYGYTF.